This entry describes one TCR delta chain. This clone is assessed as medium-sized (0.01 to 0.1%). Its cognate antigen has yet to be identified. The input lacks base qualities; no much larger clone sits a single base away. The germline V gene encodes CDR1 TSWWSYY and CDR2 QGS. The CDR3, cysteine through phenylalanine, is 26 amino acids long. Kept here is only the CDR3 DNA, which spans 78 bases and is read in frame from base 1. Trimming leaves V shorter by 3 bases and J shorter by 5 bases, with the junction holding 36 bases beyond the gene matches. This record comes from a study of delta chains in infants with herpesvirus infections (TCRdb year 2023). Some background on the complete study: To characterize gammadelta T cell responses to primary cytomegalovirus (CMV) infection, researchers prospectively followed a birth cohort of Ugandan infants starting at birth. The study searched for a public fetal Vdelta1/Vgamma8 gammadelta TCR clonotype in infants who acquired CMV infection after birth. By approximate age, the infant blood samples fell into groups of 1.5, 4, 8 and 12 months. The previously published Belgian fetal and cord blood gammadelta TCR data were not generated in this cohort and were added only for comparison. From PBMC, gammadelta TCRs were sequenced for some 18 CMV-infected infants (one congenitally infected) and eight or nine CMV-uninfected infants who had sufficient sample available.

The library was prepared using RT-PCR. PBMC RNA was reverse transcribed with SuperScript II using gamma-chain- and delta-chain-specific primers to generate TCR cDNA. After purification with AMPure XP beads, the cDNA was amplified and indexed with Illumina adapters using the Nextera XT Index Kit. gammadelta TCR libraries were sequenced on an Illumina MiSeq with a V2 300-cycle kit. The original methods were these. Using MiXCR v2.1.12, CDR3 sequences were assembled, and reads were mapped onto D, J and V genes obtained from GenBank. Repertoire analyses of the CDR3 clonotypes were performed with VDJtools v1.2.1. In TCRdb, clones were called once more from the public reads by CATT, and rows of identical DNA were later combined. TCRdb, not the authors, supplied the V and J calls. This sample holds about 1,300 delta-chain clones; approximately 7.4% were observed only once. The biggest ten clones account for roughly 7.1% of the sample.

Pregnant women receiving prenatal care in Kampala, Uganda, were recruited, and the infants of these women were enrolled, with documentation of maternal HIV status required. Families received weekly visits, and collection of infant clinical information, oral swabs and peripheral blood began at 6 weeks of age and continued every 4 months after that. Blood was drawn into heparin tubes, and PBMC were separated by Ficoll-Paque density gradient centrifugation and then cryopreserved. Overall results and qualifications from the work: In CMV-uninfected infants, the public clonotype might still exist at levels below the detection limit. The authors noted a small sample size and no race- or environment-matched controls, since nearly all Ugandans acquire CMV before adulthood. The public Vdelta1 clonotype was detected in about 20% of the 18 CMV-infected infants, namely three infected postnatally before 120 days of age and the congenitally infected infant. The public clonotype was detected only at the first time point after infection and was not found in uninfected infants or in infants infected after 120 days. Public-clonotype frequency among Vdelta1 cells appeared to correlate inversely with age at infection and decayed rapidly, seemingly not persisting beyond two to three months.

Recombination connected TRDV1 to TRDJ2; TRDD3 matches 10 bases in the middle. This receptor was obtained from a human donor who was a Ugandan infant, either HIV-exposed or HIV-unexposed (not recorded which). The sample consisted of peripheral blood, taken at time point 2 of longitudinal follow-up. The DNA reads as follows: TGTGCTCTTGGGGATCCCAACCGGCTTCCTCCGACCCCCTGGGGGATAAACCTTGGGTTAACAGCACAACTCTTCTTT. Its translation is CALGDPNRLPPTPWGINLGLTAQLFF.